The 9 T cell receptor beta chains reported below all come from one sample, sequenced in a study of cytomegalovirus exposure and HLA in healthy donors. Primers included in the PCR were 60 Vbeta and 13 Jbeta primers. The repertoire was sequenced with immunoSEQ multiplex PCR; TCRdb's copy has only in-frame clones and lacks some. Here the sample spans tens of thousands of clones, roughly four fifths being singletons. Sequencing was carried out using PBMCs. Every receptor here comes from a man aged 50-60 years in good health and CMV-seronegative.

This clone occurred once. The CDR3 DNA reads TGTGCCAGCAGCCGGACAGGGGTGGCCTACGAGCAGTACTTC. This sequence encodes CASSRTGVAYEQYF. The chain is built from TRBV27 and TRBJ2-7, with 9 bases matching TRBD1. The CDR3 length is 14 residues. Per the germline V gene, CDR1 is MNHEY and CDR2 is SMNVEV (reference sequence). The ends lost 6 bases at V and 2 bases at J; junction bases unmatched: 5.

This clone was observed a single time. This chain uses TRBV5-1 with TRBJ1-4, with 7 bases aligning to TRBD1. The V gene's germline CDR1 is SGHRS and CDR2 YFSETQ. CDR3 length equals 15 residues. V lost 4 bases to trimming and J lost 0 bases; unmatched junction nucleotides: 3. The CDR3 DNA reads TGCGCCAGCAGCCTAACAGGGGCAACTAATGAAAAACTGTTTTTT. Translated, it gives CASSLTGATNEKLFF.

This sequence joins TRBV5-1 and TRBJ2-7, with D perhaps TRBD2 (6 bases). V was pared by 2 bases and J by 5 bases, with 14 bases between. The CDR3 covers 14 residues. CDR1 and CDR2 from the germline V gene are SGHRS and YFSETQ. The CDR3 region is CASSLVAGTHEQYF. CDR3 in DNA: TGCGCCAGCAGCTTAGTTGCGGGAACACACGAGCAGTACTTC.

The gene calls are TRBV14 and TRBJ2-7; possibly TRBD2 for D (6 bases). Trimming stripped 4 bases from V and 2 bases from J, with 15 bases between. This CDR3 contains 15 residues. CDR1 is SGHDN, CDR2 FVKESK, per germline. CDR3 bases: TGTGCCAGCAGCCCGGGGGAAGTCCCGGCCTACGAGCAGTACTTC. Its translation: CASSPGEVPAYEQYF.

V and J are TRBV18 and TRBJ2-5; 9 nucleotides match TRBD1. The germline CDR1 and CDR2 sequences are KGHSH and LQKENI. CDR3 length equals 16 residues. J was trimmed by 4 bases and V by 2 bases; bases with no gene match: 8. The CDR3 DNA reads TGTGCCAGCTCACCAGCGGGACAGGGCGGGGGAGAGACCCAGTACTTC. Its translation is CASSPAGQGGGETQYF.

This clone was counted a few times. The gene calls are TRBV11-3 and TRBJ2-3; the match to TRBD2 covers 7 bases. The germline CDR1 and CDR2 sequences are SGHNT and YENEEA. J lost 4 bases, V lost 1 base, and 14 bases had no gene match. The CDR3 loop spans 18 amino acids. CDR3 sequence: CASSLGRAGLAEADTQYF. CDR3 nucleotide sequence: TGTGCCAGCAGCTTAGGTCGGGCTGGGCTAGCGGAGGCAGATACGCAGTATTTT.

This rearrangement joins TRBV5-4 to TRBJ2-3; 7 bases align to TRBD1. Germline trimming cut 3 bases from V and 3 bases from J; bases unmatched to any gene: 4. The CDR3 runs to 14 residues. Per the germline V gene, CDR1 is SGHNT and CDR2 is YYREEE (reference sequence). CDR3 region: CASSSGQPTDTQYF. CDR3 coding DNA: TGTGCCAGCAGCTCGGGACAGCCGACAGATACGCAGTATTTT.

The chain employs TRBV28 and TRBJ1-6; D gene uncertain. The CDR3 sequence is 16 residues long. Germline-derived CDR1 and CDR2 are MDHEN and SYDVKM. Trimming removed 3 bases from V and 4 bases from J, with 13 bases in between. The CDR3 loop reads CASSFYSLTYNSPLHF. Here the CDR3 DNA reads TGTGCCAGCAGTTTCTACAGTCTTACTTATAATTCACCCCTCCACTTT.

This chain's CDR3 is CASSRTGTGYEQYF. The CDR3 nucleotides are TGTGCCAGCAGTCGTACCGGGACAGGCTACGAGCAGTACTTC. This chain connects TRBV27 to TRBJ2-7, with TRBD1 matching 8 bases. This CDR3 is 14 amino acids long. CDR1 MNHEY and CDR2 SMNVEV come from the germline V gene (reference sequence). The ends lost 5 bases at V and 3 bases at J; junction bases unmatched: 6.